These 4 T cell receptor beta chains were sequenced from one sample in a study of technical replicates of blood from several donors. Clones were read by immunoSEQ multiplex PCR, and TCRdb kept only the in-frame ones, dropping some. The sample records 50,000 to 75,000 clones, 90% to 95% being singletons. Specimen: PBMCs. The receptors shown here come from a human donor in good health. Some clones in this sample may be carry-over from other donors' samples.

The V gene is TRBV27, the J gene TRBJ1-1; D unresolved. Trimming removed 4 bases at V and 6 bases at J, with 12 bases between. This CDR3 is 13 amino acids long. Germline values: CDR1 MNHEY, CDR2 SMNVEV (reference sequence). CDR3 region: CASSSGLFSEAFF. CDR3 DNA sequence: TGTGCCAGCAGTTCCGGACTGTTCTCTGAAGCTTTCTTT.

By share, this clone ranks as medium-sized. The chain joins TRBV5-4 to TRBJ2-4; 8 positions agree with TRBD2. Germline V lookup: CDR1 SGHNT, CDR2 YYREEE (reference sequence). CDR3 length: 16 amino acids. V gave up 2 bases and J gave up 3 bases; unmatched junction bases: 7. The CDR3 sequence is CASSLLTGGGKNIQYF. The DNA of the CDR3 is TGTGCCAGCAGCTTATTGACGGGGGGGGGCAAAAACATTCAGTACTTC.

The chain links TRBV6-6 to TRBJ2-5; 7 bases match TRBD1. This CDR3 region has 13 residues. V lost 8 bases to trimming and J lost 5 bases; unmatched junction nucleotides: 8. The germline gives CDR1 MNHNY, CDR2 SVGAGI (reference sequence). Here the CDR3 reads CASEGAAGETQYF. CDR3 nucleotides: TGTGCCAGCGAGGGGGCCGCGGGCGAGACCCAGTACTTC.

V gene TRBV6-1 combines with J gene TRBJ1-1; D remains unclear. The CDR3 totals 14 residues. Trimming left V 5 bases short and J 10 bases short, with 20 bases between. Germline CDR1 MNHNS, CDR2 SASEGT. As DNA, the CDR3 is TGTGCCAGCAGTCCCGGAGGAACTCTTTATGCAGCTTTCTTT. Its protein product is CASSPGGTLYAAFF.